This is a list of T cell receptor beta chains from one sample in a study of T cell repertoires in cytomegalovirus infection. TCRdb called the reads again in MiXCR, with one record for every CDR3 protein. Of 800,000 to 950,000 distinct CDR3 sequences listed, approximately 29% were seen once; the top ten hold 9.5% to 15%. Their antigen targets remain unknown. The sample consisted of cultured CD8+ T cells from PBMCs, taken from culture after CMV antigen stimulation. These receptors originate from a human donor in good health (CMV status not recorded). Some clones in this sample may be carry-over from other donors' samples. CDR3s leave out the opening cysteine and the closing phenylalanine or tryptophan. Each record gives: V gene, J gene, CDR3 protein.

v_gene: TRBV7-8
j_gene: TRBJ2-1
CDR3aa: ASSLDWEFGYTNEQF

v_gene: TRBV25-1
j_gene: TRBJ1-2
CDR3aa: ASSDWDRENYGYT

v_gene: TRBV27
j_gene: TRBJ1-1
CDR3aa: ASSLVENTEAF

v_gene: TRBV5-4
j_gene: TRBJ2-2
CDR3aa: ASSLGEGGELF

v_gene: TRBV19
j_gene: TRBJ2-3
CDR3aa: ARHSGGPHTQY

v_gene: TRBV12-3/TRBV12-4
j_gene: TRBJ1-5
CDR3aa: ASSFGGGDRPQH

v_gene: TRBV7-9
j_gene: TRBJ1-4
CDR3aa: ASSLANRAELATNEKLF

v_gene: TRBV27
j_gene: TRBJ1-1
CDR3aa: ASSLSGPHTEAF

v_gene: TRBV12-3/TRBV12-4
j_gene: TRBJ2-1
CDR3aa: ASSLSGTVHNEQF

v_gene: TRBV9
j_gene: TRBJ2-3
CDR3aa: ASSVGGRPTDTQY

v_gene: TRBV7-9
j_gene: TRBJ1-4
CDR3aa: ASSPPGGLEKLF

v_gene: TRBV7-8
j_gene: TRBJ2-3
CDR3aa: ASSVPGDPTTDTQY

v_gene: TRBV6-5
j_gene: TRBJ1-2
CDR3aa: ASSYDTGRYYGYT

v_gene: TRBV12-3/TRBV12-4
j_gene: TRBJ1-1
CDR3aa: ASSLNQDTEAF

v_gene: TRBV12-3/TRBV12-4
j_gene: TRBJ1-1
CDR3aa: ASSLEGKAF

v_gene: TRBV7-3
j_gene: TRBJ2-3
CDR3aa: ASFTGDTQY

v_gene: TRBV27
j_gene: TRBJ2-5
CDR3aa: ASKSQETQY

v_gene: TRBV5-6
j_gene: TRBJ2-1
CDR3aa: ASSLQTSLGMFDEQF

v_gene: TRBV5-1
j_gene: TRBJ2-3
CDR3aa: ASSLDGLDRTSTDTQY

v_gene: TRBV7-3
j_gene: TRBJ2-1
CDR3aa: ATAPGPTNEQF

v_gene: TRBV6-6
j_gene: TRBJ1-1
CDR3aa: ASSPGGDNTEAF

v_gene: TRBV6-1
j_gene: TRBJ1-2
CDR3aa: ASSPGTGFGGYT

v_gene: TRBV6-1
j_gene: TRBJ2-1
CDR3aa: ASGRGHEQF

v_gene: TRBV27
j_gene: TRBJ2-3
CDR3aa: ASSIGGLGDTQY

v_gene: TRBV9
j_gene: TRBJ2-2
CDR3aa: ASSEGPTTGELF

v_gene: TRBV12-3/TRBV12-4
j_gene: TRBJ1-2
CDR3aa: ASTLQGTASLRNYGYT

v_gene: TRBV20-1
j_gene: TRBJ2-5
CDR3aa: SARDRDFWETQY

v_gene: TRBV27
j_gene: TRBJ2-1
CDR3aa: ASITSGGAGEQF

v_gene: TRBV4-1
j_gene: TRBJ2-2
CDR3aa: ASSQMLGGTGELF

v_gene: TRBV6-8
j_gene: TRBJ1-1
CDR3aa: ASRIQGTNTEAF

v_gene: TRBV5-1
j_gene: TRBJ1-4
CDR3aa: ASSLGTEPEALF

v_gene: TRBV12-3/TRBV12-4
j_gene: TRBJ2-1
CDR3aa: ASSLGAGANSEQF

v_gene: TRBV7-3
j_gene: TRBJ2-3
CDR3aa: ASSYPFRRTDTQY

v_gene: TRBV7-8
j_gene: TRBJ1-2
CDR3aa: ASSYNRDAYGYT

v_gene: TRBV7-2
j_gene: TRBJ2-7
CDR3aa: ASSTYTGFFAYEQY

v_gene: TRBV7-2
j_gene: TRBJ2-2
CDR3aa: ASSLRGVELF

v_gene: TRBV12-5
j_gene: TRBJ2-7
CDR3aa: ASGNPDRGLDEQY

v_gene: TRBV27
j_gene: TRBJ2-1
CDR3aa: ASKNSGGSYNEQF

v_gene: TRBV6-6
j_gene: TRBJ2-5
CDR3aa: ASSYSRGGGNQETQY

v_gene: TRBV5-5
j_gene: TRBJ1-2
CDR3aa: ASSLVVGGHGYT

v_gene: TRBV20-1
j_gene: TRBJ1-2
CDR3aa: SARDVRDPYGYT

v_gene: TRBV6-5
j_gene: TRBJ1-4
CDR3aa: ASSFLLNEKLF

v_gene: TRBV6-2/TRBV6-3
j_gene: TRBJ1-1
CDR3aa: ASSFTGGGTEAF

v_gene: TRBV20-1
j_gene: TRBJ2-3
CDR3aa: SASTSGGAVFTQPVDTQY

v_gene: TRBV6-1
j_gene: TRBJ2-7
CDR3aa: ASTGEDAEQY

v_gene: TRBV7-9
j_gene: TRBJ1-6
CDR3aa: ASSLLYGSSYNSPLH

v_gene: TRBV7-9
j_gene: TRBJ2-5
CDR3aa: ASSLDSYEEGETQY

v_gene: TRBV14
j_gene: TRBJ2-5
CDR3aa: ASSQAGSETQY

v_gene: TRBV14
j_gene: TRBJ2-1
CDR3aa: ASSERRDSRFDEQF